The entry that follows covers one T cell receptor beta chain sequence. This clonotype turned up a few times. Its recognized antigen is unknown. Per-base quality was not reported, and no clone a single base away is much larger than it. The roughly 39 donors, aged about 6 to 95 years, were systemically healthy Caucasian individuals from Russia. Around 9.7 milliliters of peripheral blood were collected from each donor into EDTA-treated Vacutainer tubes. PBMCs were isolated by Ficoll-Paque density-gradient centrifugation, with at least 7 million obtained per sample. Trizol reagent was used to extract total RNA from PBMCs, with at least 6 micrograms per sample. For every donor, flow cytometry on a PBMC aliquot measured the percentage of naive CD45RAhigh/CD27high T cells. This specimen belongs to a study of blood T cells in healthy people across ages (dated by TCRdb to the mid-2010s). Study-wide context: In model experiments, roughly one uniquely barcoded TCR beta cDNA molecule per two T cells was captured by template switching. Age-related changes in TCR beta repertoire diversity were measured in the study by deep sequencing normalized with unique cDNA molecular identifiers. The donors were divided into four age groups: young (average about 16 years), middle-aged (approximately 39), aged (about 61) and long-lived (nearly 85). To avoid experimental bias, donors of different ages were randomly spread across the sequencing lanes. Two additional independent replicas of 1 million unique cDNA reads from the same blood draw were analyzed for two donors (one aged 18 to 29 and one aged 80 or older). Findings and caveats that apply to the study as a whole: The long-lived group showed more naive CD4+ T cells, fewer expanded clones and increased TCR diversity than the aged group, suggesting age selection. Because the CMV infection status of the donors was unknown, age-related changes in expanded clonotypes may potentially have been confounded. A strong correlation was found between observed TCR beta diversity and the percentage of naive T cells measured by flow cytometry. Observed TCR beta diversity per million T cells fell roughly linearly with age, and a significant reduction was already apparent by age around 44. Bulk unsorted PBMC profiling prevented conclusive comparison of naive and antigen-experienced compartments. Estimates of total diversity based on one million sequenced T cells were regarded as lower bounds and as underestimates.

The method was 5' RACE. TCRdb lists the instrument as Illumina HiSeq 2500. A second 7 to 11 cycle PCR used a sample-barcoded 5' primer and a J-beta primer mix. A unique molecular identifier was introduced onto each TCR beta cDNA molecule by a template-switch 5' adaptor carrying 12 random nucleotides. At least 2.5 million CDR3-containing paired-end reads were obtained from each sample. The Mint cDNA synthesis kit, primed by a TRBC-specific oligonucleotide, was used to synthesize first-strand cDNA from all RNA. All cDNA was treated with uracil-DNA glycosylase and then went through a first 18-cycle PCR with the universal primers M1SS and BC2_uni_R. As for how the authors treated the data: For normalization, 1 million high-quality reads were randomly selected from each sample, with every read carrying a distinct molecular identifier. Reads sharing molecular identifiers were discarded rather than binned into consensus sequences. MiTCR, with a Q25 quality threshold and the strictest error-elimination algorithm, was used for CDR3 identification, clonotype clustering and error correction. A nonparametric unseen species model using Euler transformation provided a lower-bound estimate of total TCR beta diversity. TCRdb reanalyzed the raw reads on its own, using fastp at Q25 for trimming and MiXCR for clone calling, and kept in-frame beta chains. Every distinct CDR3 protein forms one entry, paired with its most common genes and DNA. The V and J calls and clone size are TCRdb's, not the authors'. The sample yields over 1,500,000 distinct CDR3 sequences; around half were counted once. Around 2.1% of the sample lies in the top ten.

According to the germline V gene, CDR1 reads SGHTA and CDR2 reads FQGNSA. The germline V and J ends show losses of 5 bases and 2 bases respectively, and no gene match explains 9 bases of the junction. The CDR3 holds 15 amino acids from the cysteine to the phenylalanine. Left in the record is the CDR3 DNA by itself, 45 bases read in frame from the first base. Rearrangement joined TRBV7-2 to TRBJ2-7; TRBD2 matches 7 bases in the middle. The sample taken for sequencing was blood. The sequence came from a woman in her 40s in good health. The DNA sequence follows: TGTGCCAGCAGCCGGCGACTAGCCACTACCTACGAGCAGTACTTC. Protein translation: CASSRRLATTYEQYF. With all but the CDR3 taken from the reference TRBV7-2 and TRBJ2-7 genes, the full variable domain is: GAGVSQSPSNKVTEKGKDVELRCDPISGHTALYWYRQSLGQGLEFLIYFQGNSAPDKSGLPSDRFSAERTGGSVSTLTIQRTQQEDSAVYLCASSRRLATTYEQYFGPGTRLTVT.